This is a list of T cell receptor beta chains from one sample in a study of post-analysis software for immune sequencing data. Each CDR3 protein gets one entry after TCRdb re-called the PCR reads with MiXCR. The table records hundreds of thousands of distinct CDR3 sequences, about 32% of them present only once. Sequencing was performed on blood. The receptor source for this set is a girl aged 10 to 17 with multiple sclerosis. CDR3s include the opening cysteine and the closing phenylalanine or tryptophan. The D gene is left open where the match is weak. Clone size is given for some rows only: seen once, a few or many times, or a class if the clone is expanded.

J,V,D,size,DNA,CDR3
TRBJ2-1,TRBV27,TRBD2,few,TGTGCCAGCAGTTCGGCGGGAGGGCCTCTGAATGAGCAGTTCTTC,CASSSAGGPLNEQFF
TRBJ2-6,TRBV10-3,-,-,TGTGCCATCAGTGATCGAGGGGCGGGGGCCAACGTCCTGACTTTC,CAISDRGAGANVLTF
TRBJ1-2,TRBV20-1,TRBD1,few,TGCAGTGCTATTCCGGGACAGGCGCGCTATGGCTACACCTTC,CSAIPGQARYGYTF
TRBJ1-1,TRBV5-1,-,few,TGCGCCAGCAGCTTGGGACAGCCAAACACTGAAGCTTTCTTT,CASSLGQPNTEAFF
TRBJ1-5,TRBV29-1,TRBD1,-,TGCAGCGTTGTCGAGGGTACCACAGGGGCTAATCCGCCCCAGCATTTT,CSVVEGTTGANPPQHF
TRBJ2-1,TRBV24-1,-,-,TGTGCCACCAGTGGCGTAAGACAGGTCAATGAGCAGTTCTTC,CATSGVRQVNEQFF
TRBJ2-7,TRBV2,-,-,TGTGCCAGCAGTCAGGTTACCTACGAGCAGTACTTC,CASSQVTYEQYF
TRBJ1-2,TRBV5-1,-,many,TGCGCCAGCAGCTCCGCTACTAACTATGGCTACACCTTC,CASSSATNYGYTF
TRBJ1-2,TRBV5-1,-,few,TGCGCCAGCAGCTTGGGGGGATCTCCCTATGGCTACACCTTC,CASSLGGSPYGYTF
TRBJ1-4,TRBV15,-,-,TGTGCCACCAGCACTACAGGGCGTGAAAAACTGTTTTTT,CATSTTGREKLFF
TRBJ2-1,TRBV5-1,-,few,TGCGCCAGCAGCTTGGGAGGACTCAGCTCCTACAATGAGCAGTTCTTC,CASSLGGLSSYNEQFF
TRBJ2-3,TRBV11-2,TRBD2,-,TGTGCCAGCAGTAGACTAGCTGGGGGAGCATACACAGATACGCAGTATTTT,CASSRLAGGAYTDTQYF
TRBJ2-1,TRBV2,-,-,TGTGCCAGCACCCCGGAAAGGGTAAATGAGCAGTTCTTC,CASTPERVNEQFF
TRBJ1-5,TRBV20-1,-,-,TGCAGTGCCACTATGCCTTGGGGGGCTATCAATCAGCCCCAGCATTTT,CSATMPWGAINQPQHF
TRBJ1-4,TRBV11-2,TRBD1,-,TGTGCCAGCAGGGACAGGGGAGGAAAACTGTTTTTT,CASRDRGGKLFF
TRBJ2-4,TRBV19,-,few,TGTGCCAGTAGTATATTTGGTGAAGGGCAGGTAGCCAAAAACATTCAGTACTTC,CASSIFGEGQVAKNIQYF
TRBJ2-1,TRBV20-1,-,few,TGCAGTGCTAGGATCCTGATGCAGTTCTTC,CSARILMQFF
TRBJ2-7,TRBV5-1,TRBD2,-,TGCGCCAGCAGCCAATTCCGGACTAGCGGGTTTCCCTACGAGCAGTACTTC,CASSQFRTSGFPYEQYF
TRBJ1-1,TRBV18,-,few,TGTGCCAGCTCACCTACAGATTACACTGAAGCTTTCTTT,CASSPTDYTEAFF
TRBJ2-7,TRBV7-2,TRBD2,many,TGTGCCGCCAGACTAGCGGGCCGCTACGAGCAGTACTTC,CAARLAGRYEQYF
TRBJ2-7,TRBV29-1,-,many,TGCAGCGTTGACGGAGGGGGCGAAACTGACGAGCAGTACTTC,CSVDGGGETDEQYF
TRBJ2-1,TRBV20-1,-,few,TGCAGTGCTAGAGCCGGGGGCTACAATGAGCAGTTCTTC,CSARAGGYNEQFF
TRBJ2-1,TRBV6-5,-,-,TGTGCCAGCAGCCGGGGACCAGATGAGCAGTTCTTC,CASSRGPDEQFF
TRBJ2-1,TRBV7-2,-,few,TGTGCCAGCAGCTTATTCCCTTTAGCGGACTTCATCAGGGATGAGCAGTTCTTC,CASSLFPLADFIRDEQFF
TRBJ2-3,TRBV7-2,TRBD2,-,TGTGCCAGCAGCTTAGGAGTTTCGGCGGGGGACACAGATACGCAGTATTTT,CASSLGVSAGDTDTQYF
TRBJ1-4,TRBV11-2,TRBD1,-,TGTGCCAGCAGGACCCTGAGGGGGCCTACTAATGAAAAACTGTTTTTT,CASRTLRGPTNEKLFF
TRBJ2-7,TRBV12-3/TRBV12-4,-,-,TGTGCCAGCAGTTTAGGAGACATCTACGAGCAGTACTTC,CASSLGDIYEQYF
TRBJ1-1,TRBV4-3,-,few,TGCGCCAGCAGCCGTGGAGGCCGTAACACTGAAGCTTTCTTT,CASSRGGRNTEAFF
TRBJ2-7,TRBV28,TRBD2,few,TGTGCCAGCAGTTTATTAGCGGGAGAGGTGTACGAGCAGTACTTC,CASSLLAGEVYEQYF
TRBJ2-4,TRBV29-1,-,-,TGCAGCGTTACAGGACAGAGACGCGTTCAGTACTTC,CSVTGQRRVQYF
TRBJ2-1,TRBV7-2,TRBD2,-,TGTGCCAGCAGCTCCGCCGGGACTAGAGGTTACAATGAGCAGTTCTTC,CASSSAGTRGYNEQFF
TRBJ2-3,TRBV20-1,TRBD1,-,TGCAGTGCTAGAGGGGACAGGGGGTACACAGATACGCAGTATTTT,CSARGDRGYTDTQYF
TRBJ2-1,TRBV11-2,TRBD2,once,TGTGCCAGCAGCTTAGGATCTTTTAGGCTAGCGGGAGGAATCTTC,CASSLGSFRLAGGIF
TRBJ2-1,TRBV9,-,-,TGTGCCAGCAGCCCCCGGTGGAATGAGCAGTTCTTC,CASSPRWNEQFF
TRBJ1-2,TRBV6-5,-,-,TGTGCCAGCAGCCGGGACGGGGGGCTGAACTATGGCTACACCTTC,CASSRDGGLNYGYTF
TRBJ2-2,TRBV5-1,-,-,TGCGCCAGCAGCTTCGAATACACCGGGGAGCTGTTTTTT,CASSFEYTGELFF
TRBJ1-2,TRBV10-3,-,-,TGTGCCATCAGTGGAGGGTGGGGCTATGGCTACACCTTC,CAISGGWGYGYTF